These T cell receptor beta chains were read from a single sample in a study of blood T cell repertoires in COVID-19. Only in-frame clones appear in the TCRdb table, and some are missing; sequencing was by immunoSEQ multiplex PCR. The top ten hold approximately 0.5% of the sample, which has roughly 190,000 clones, about nine tenths seen once. Sequenced sample: peripheral blood. These receptor sequences come from a man in his fifties or sixties with acute or convalescent COVID-19. Both conserved end residues are part of each CDR3. D genes are given only for firm matches. Expanded clones get a size class; other rows say once, few or many, or leave the size out.

v_call	d_call	clone_size	j_call	cdr3_nt	cdr3_aa
TRBV5-8	TRBD2	NA	TRBJ2-7	TGTGCCAGCAGCTCTTCCTCTAGCGGGAGGGCCTGGGTGCAGTACTTC	CASSSSSSGRAWVQYF
TRBV27	TRBD2	NA	TRBJ2-3	TGTGCCAGCAGTTCCCTAGCGGGCACCCCTCTTGGCACAGATACGCAGTATTTT	CASSSLAGTPLGTDTQYF
TRBV6-2/TRBV6-3	NA	NA	TRBJ2-5	TGTGCCAGCAGTTACCCTCTGCCGACAGGCTGGGGGGAGACCCAGTACTTC	CASSYPLPTGWGETQYF
TRBV12-3/TRBV12-4	NA	once	TRBJ2-5	TGTGCCAGCAGTAGGACAGTCCAAGAGACCCAGTACTTC	CASSRTVQETQYF
TRBV5-6	NA	NA	TRBJ1-6	TGTGCCAGCAGAGCCCGGGACATCAGCTCCTATAATTCACCCCTCCACTTT	CASRARDISSYNSPLHF
TRBV29-1	NA	NA	TRBJ2-7	TGCAGCGTTGTAGGAGGGGACTCCTACGAGCAGTACTTC	CSVVGGDSYEQYF
TRBV5-1	TRBD2	NA	TRBJ2-5	TGCGCCAGCAGCTTGATAAGCGGGAGGGTTGAGACCCAGTACTTC	CASSLISGRVETQYF
TRBV6-5	NA	NA	TRBJ1-2	TGTGCCAGCACCTCCCCAGGGTACTATGGCTACACCTTC	CASTSPGYYGYTF
TRBV5-6	NA	NA	TRBJ2-5	TGTGCCAGCAGCTTGACGGGGGGCCGGGAGACCCAGTACTTC	CASSLTGGRETQYF
TRBV10-2	NA	NA	TRBJ1-4	TGCGCCAGCCCGTGTAAACTGTTTTTT	CASPCKLFF
TRBV7-2	TRBD2	NA	TRBJ2-5	TGTGCCAGCAGCTTATCTACCCAGCGGGGACAAGAGACCCAGTACTTC	CASSLSTQRGQETQYF